These 9 T cell receptor beta chains came from one sample sequenced in a study of cytomegalovirus exposure and HLA in healthy donors. Vbeta (60) and Jbeta (13) primers were used in the PCR. Measured with immunoSEQ multiplex PCR; TCRdb has only the in-frame clones, and not every one. The sample comprises about 130,000 clones, about 80% of which are singletons, and around 1.8% rests with the top ten. Sequencing was performed on PBMCs. Every receptor here comes from a woman aged 50 to 65 in good health and CMV-seronegative.

Notes on this clone: One end of the junction does not line up with germline, which may come from a read error. The rearrangement joins TRBV6-6 to TRBJ2-5, with 7 bases aligning to TRBD1. The CDR3 runs to 14 residues. Germline V gene data show CDR1 as MNHNY and CDR2 as SVGAGI (reference sequence). Here the CDR3 reads CASSYPGQVEAQYF. Here the CDR3 DNA reads TGTGCCAGCAGTTACCCCGGACAGGTAGAGGCCCAGTACTTC.

The chain combines TRBV9 with TRBJ2-5, with D perhaps matching TRBD2 (6 bases). Germline assignment: CDR1 SGDLS and CDR2 YYNGEE. The length of the CDR3 is 15 residues. Trimming shortened V by 0 bases and J by 1 base, and 10 bases separated the two germline ends. This chain's CDR3 is CASSVAGRTQETQYF. Here the CDR3 DNA reads TGTGCCAGCAGCGTAGCTGGGAGGACCCAAGAGACCCAGTACTTC.

The chain uses TRBV11-2 and TRBJ2-2; 10 positions match TRBD1. The germline V gene encodes CDR1 SGHAT and CDR2 FQNNGV. CDR3 size: 16 residues. J was trimmed by 7 bases and V by 5 bases; bases with no gene match: 10. As DNA, the CDR3 is TGTGCCAGCAGCCTTCCGGGACAGGGGAGCGGCGGGGAGCTGTTTTTT. The encoded protein is CASSLPGQGSGGELFF.

This clone was seen more than once but under ten times. This chain links TRBV6-4 with TRBJ2-7, with TRBD1 as a possible D gene (5 bases). From germline, CDR1 is MRHNA and CDR2 SNTAGT. V gave up 4 bases and J gave up 2 bases, with 15 bases separating them. The CDR3 totals 15 residues. This CDR3 is CASSGEYDRTYEQYV. CDR3 DNA: TGTGCCAGCAGTGGAGAGTACGACAGAACCTACGAGCAGTACGTC.

This sequence joins TRBV6-5 and TRBJ1-1; no clear D gene. The germline gives CDR1 MNHEY, CDR2 SVGAGI. Trimming left V 1 base short and J 1 base short, with 13 bases between. This CDR3 has 16 residues. The CDR3 region is CASSYYLTRPNTEAFF. Written as DNA, the CDR3 is TGTGCCAGCAGTTACTATCTGACTCGCCCGAACACTGAAGCTTTCTTT.

This clone appeared a single time. In DNA, the CDR3 is TGTGCCAGCAGTTTTTTAGCGGGAGGGCCCACGCCCAGCACAGATACGCAGTATTTT. Translated, it gives CASSFLAGGPTPSTDTQYF. The chain combines TRBV28 with TRBJ2-3; 11 nucleotides align to TRBD2. The CDR3 loop spans 19 amino acids. CDR1 and CDR2 (germline): MDHEN, SYDVKM. V lost 3 bases to trimming and J lost 0 bases; unmatched junction nucleotides: 11.

A few counts support this clone. The gene calls are TRBV28 and TRBJ2-7, with 8 bases that match TRBD1. V lost 5 bases to trimming and J lost 0 bases; unmatched junction nucleotides: 12. This CDR3 is 17 amino acids long. Looked up from germline, CDR1 is MDHEN and CDR2 is SYDVKM. Written as DNA, the CDR3 is TGTGCCAGCAGTGTTTACGGACAGGGATCAAGCTCCTACGAGCAGTACTTC. This sequence encodes CASSVYGQGSSSYEQYF.

The chain links TRBV7-9 to TRBJ2-1; 8 bases match TRBD2. V lost 6 bases, J lost 6 bases, and 4 bases stayed unmatched. Germline V gives CDR1 SEHNR, CDR2 FQNEAQ (reference sequence). The CDR3 is 13 amino acids. The CDR3: CASRLAVRNEQFF. The DNA for the CDR3 is TGTGCCAGCAGACTAGCGGTACGCAATGAGCAGTTCTTC.

The CDR3 protein is CASSDSNEQFF. The CDR3 bases are TGTGCCAGCAGCGATAGCAATGAGCAGTTCTTC. The J gene is TRBJ2-1, the V gene TRBV5-4; D ambiguous. The germline V and J ends were trimmed by 4 bases and 6 bases, with 5 bases remaining between them. Germline V lookup: CDR1 SGHNT, CDR2 YYREEE (reference sequence). The CDR3 is made up of 11 amino acids.